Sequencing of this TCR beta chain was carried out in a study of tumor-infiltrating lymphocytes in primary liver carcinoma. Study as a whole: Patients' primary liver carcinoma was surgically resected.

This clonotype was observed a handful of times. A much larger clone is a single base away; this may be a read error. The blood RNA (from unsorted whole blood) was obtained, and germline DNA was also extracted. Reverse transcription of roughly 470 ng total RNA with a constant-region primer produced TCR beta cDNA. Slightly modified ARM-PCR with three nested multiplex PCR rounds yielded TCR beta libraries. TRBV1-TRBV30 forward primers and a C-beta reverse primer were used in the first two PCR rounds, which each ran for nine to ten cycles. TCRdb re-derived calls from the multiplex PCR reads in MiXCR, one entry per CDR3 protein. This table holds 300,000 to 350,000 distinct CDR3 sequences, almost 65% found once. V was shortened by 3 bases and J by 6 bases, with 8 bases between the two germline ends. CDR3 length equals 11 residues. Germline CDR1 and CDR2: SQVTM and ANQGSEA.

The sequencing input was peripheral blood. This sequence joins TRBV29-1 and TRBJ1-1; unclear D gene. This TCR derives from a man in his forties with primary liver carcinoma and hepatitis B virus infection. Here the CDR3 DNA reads TGCAGCGTTGAGGTGGGATCTGAAGCTTTCTTT. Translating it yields CSVEVGSEAFF.